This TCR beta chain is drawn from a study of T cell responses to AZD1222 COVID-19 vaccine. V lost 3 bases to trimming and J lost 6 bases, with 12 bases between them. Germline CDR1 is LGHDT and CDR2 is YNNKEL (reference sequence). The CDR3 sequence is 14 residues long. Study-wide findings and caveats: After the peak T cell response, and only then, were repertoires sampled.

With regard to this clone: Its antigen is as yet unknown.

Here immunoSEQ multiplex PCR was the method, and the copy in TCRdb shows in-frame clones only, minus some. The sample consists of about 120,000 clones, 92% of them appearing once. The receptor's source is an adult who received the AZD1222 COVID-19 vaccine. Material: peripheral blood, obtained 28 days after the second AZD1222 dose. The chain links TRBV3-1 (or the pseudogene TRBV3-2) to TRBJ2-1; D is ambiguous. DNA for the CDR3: TGTGCCAGCAGCCAGAATGCGTGGATCAATGAGCAGTTCTTC. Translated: CASSQNAWINEQFF.